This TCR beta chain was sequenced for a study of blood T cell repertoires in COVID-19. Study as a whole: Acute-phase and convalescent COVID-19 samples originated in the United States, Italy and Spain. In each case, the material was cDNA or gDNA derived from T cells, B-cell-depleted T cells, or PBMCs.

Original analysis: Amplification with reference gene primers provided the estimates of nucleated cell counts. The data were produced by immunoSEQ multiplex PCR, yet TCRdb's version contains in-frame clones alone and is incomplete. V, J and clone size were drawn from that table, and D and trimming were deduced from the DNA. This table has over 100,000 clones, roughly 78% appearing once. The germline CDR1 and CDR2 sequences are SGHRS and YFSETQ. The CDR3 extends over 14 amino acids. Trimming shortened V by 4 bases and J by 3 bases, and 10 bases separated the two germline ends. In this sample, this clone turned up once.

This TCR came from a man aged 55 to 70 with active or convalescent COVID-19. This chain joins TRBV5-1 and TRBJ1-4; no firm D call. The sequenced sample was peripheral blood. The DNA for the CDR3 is TGCGCCAGCAGCGCTGACACATCTAATGAAAAACTGTTTTTT. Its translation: CASSADTSNEKLFF.